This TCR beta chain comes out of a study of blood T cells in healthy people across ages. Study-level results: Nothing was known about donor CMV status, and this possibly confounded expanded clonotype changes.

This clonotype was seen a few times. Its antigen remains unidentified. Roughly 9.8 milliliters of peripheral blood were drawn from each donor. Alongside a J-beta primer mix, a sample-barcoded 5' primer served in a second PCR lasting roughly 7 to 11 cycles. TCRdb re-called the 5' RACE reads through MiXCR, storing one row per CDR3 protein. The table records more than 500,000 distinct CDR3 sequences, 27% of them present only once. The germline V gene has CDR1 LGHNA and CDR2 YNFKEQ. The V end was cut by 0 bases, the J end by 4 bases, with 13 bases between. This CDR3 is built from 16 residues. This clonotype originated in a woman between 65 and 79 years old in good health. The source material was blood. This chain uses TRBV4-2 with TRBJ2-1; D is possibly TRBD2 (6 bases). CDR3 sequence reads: CASSQDLPTRYNEQFF. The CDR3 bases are TGTGCCAGCAGCCAAGACCTGCCGACTAGGTACAATGAGCAGTTCTTC.